The 30 T cell receptor beta chains below were found in one sample sequenced in a study of T cell changes during pregnancy in multiple sclerosis. Data came from immunoSEQ multiplex PCR; TCRdb stores just in-frame clones and leaves some out. The table records 100,000 or so clones, approximately 94% of them present only once. The sample consisted of peripheral blood, taken before pregnancy. The receptors stem from a female donor with multiple sclerosis, enrolled in a pregnancy study.

This clone was found once. CDR3: CSVDSFEGYNEQFF. The CDR3 coding sequence is TGCAGCGTTGACAGCTTTGAGGGATACAATGAGCAGTTCTTC. The chain is built from TRBV29-1 and TRBJ2-1; tentatively, D is TRBD2 (5 bases). This CDR3 is 14 amino acids long. V gave up 3 bases and J gave up 4 bases, with 13 bases separating them. Germline loops: CDR1 SQVTM, CDR2 ANQGSEA.

This clone was picked up a small number of times. This sequence joins TRBV5-6 and TRBJ2-1; possible D gene TRBD2, 5 bases. The CDR3 is 15 amino acids. Germline lookup yields CDR1 SGHDT and CDR2 YYEEEE. The V and J ends lost 4 bases and 0 bases respectively, with 11 bases between them. CDR3 sequence reads: CASSPEGSSYNEQFF. In DNA form, the CDR3 reads TGTGCCAGCAGCCCTGAGGGAAGCTCCTACAATGAGCAGTTCTTC.

The gene calls are TRBV4-1 and TRBJ1-2; D is undetermined. The germline V gene has CDR1 MGHRA and CDR2 YSYEKL. The CDR3 has 16 residues. V was clipped by 0 bases and J by 8 bases, with 19 bases between them. The CDR3 loop reads CASSQDPTSGSMGYTF. Here the CDR3 DNA reads TGCGCCAGCAGCCAAGATCCGACCTCGGGTAGTATGGGCTACACCTTC.

The genes are TRBV7-8 and TRBJ2-5; D gene uncertain. Germline CDR1 and CDR2: SGHVS and FQNEAQ. The V end lost 5 bases, the J end lost 2 bases, and 9 bases lay between the germline ends. The CDR3 is 13 amino acids. Here the CDR3 DNA reads TGTGCCAGCAGCCCTAGTATGCAAGAGACCCAGTACTTC. The encoded protein is CASSPSMQETQYF.

The chain joins TRBV19 to TRBJ2-2; no clear D. CDR1 and CDR2 from the germline V gene are LNHDA and SQIVND (reference sequence). Deletions cut 1 base from V and 6 bases from J, with 21 bases between. This CDR3 contains 18 residues. The CDR3 sequence is CASSIVLPTRPMAGELFF. CDR3 sequence (DNA): TGTGCCAGTAGTATAGTTCTCCCTACCAGGCCAATGGCCGGGGAGCTGTTTTTT. Based on the CDR3 plus reference TRBV19 and TRBJ2-2, the full variable domain is DGGITQSPKYLFRKEGQNVTLSCEQNLNHDAMYWYRQDPGQGLRLIYYSQIVNDFQKGDIAEGYSVSREKKESFPLTVTSAQKNPTAFYLCASSIVLPTRPMAGELFFGEGSRLTVL.

This chain joins TRBV27 and TRBJ1-2, with 11 positions matching TRBD1. V was clipped by 5 bases and J by 6 bases; unmatched bases: 8. The germline V gene has CDR1 MNHEY and CDR2 SMNVEV (reference sequence). CDR3 length: 15 residues. The CDR3 protein is CASSPGTGGAHGYTF. The CDR3 DNA is TGTGCCAGCAGTCCTGGGACAGGGGGGGCACATGGCTACACCTTC.

J is TRBJ2-7 and V is TRBV19; 9 positions match TRBD2. CDR1 is LNHDA and CDR2 is SQIVND in the germline V gene (reference sequence). There are 13 residues in the CDR3. J was trimmed by 5 bases and V by 5 bases; bases with no gene match: 4. The CDR3: CASSGASGNEQYF. CDR3 in DNA: TGTGCCAGTAGTGGTGCTAGCGGGAACGAGCAGTACTTC.

This sequence joins TRBV11-3 and TRBJ1-5; 12 nucleotides match TRBD1. Unmatched junction bases numbered 12, after V lost 3 bases and J lost 0 bases. The CDR3 loop spans 20 amino acids. CDR1 SGHNT and CDR2 YENEEA come from the germline V gene. The CDR3 loop reads CASSLTGTGGKGYSNQPQHF. The CDR3 nucleotides are TGTGCCAGCAGCTTGACCGGGACAGGGGGCAAGGGGTATAGCAATCAGCCCCAGCATTTT.

The V gene is TRBV28, the J gene TRBJ2-2, with TRBD1 matching 9 bases. The V and J ends lost 5 bases and 4 bases, in that order; junction bases with no gene match: 8. The germline gives CDR1 MDHEN, CDR2 SYDVKM. The CDR3 runs 16 residues. Here the CDR3 reads CASSAWGQGVTGELFF. CDR3 coding DNA: TGTGCCAGCAGTGCCTGGGGACAGGGCGTCACCGGGGAGCTGTTTTTT.

The V and J genes are TRBV5-1 and TRBJ2-7, with D unclear. The V end was cut by 3 bases, the J end by 3 bases, with 10 bases between. The germline V gene encodes CDR1 SGHRS and CDR2 YFSETQ. The CDR3 consists of 13 residues. This CDR3 reads CASSSNVGYEQYF. The DNA of the CDR3 is TGCGCCAGCAGCTCCAACGTCGGCTACGAGCAGTACTTC.

V and J are TRBV28 and TRBJ2-7, with D maybe TRBD2 (6 bases). V was shortened by 7 bases and J by 6 bases, with 19 bases between the two germline ends. Germline V gene lookup returns CDR1 MDHEN and CDR2 SYDVKM. This CDR3 is 14 amino acids long. This chain's CDR3 is CASNTRQLRGEQYF. The CDR3 DNA reads as TGTGCCAGCAACACCCGACAGTTGCGGGGCGAGCAGTACTTC.

The chain carries TRBV9 and TRBJ2-5, with TRBD1 matching 7 bases. Per the germline V gene, CDR1 is SGDLS and CDR2 is YYNGEE. V was clipped by 0 bases and J by 1 base; unmatched bases: 6. The CDR3 contains 16 residues. CDR3 amino acids: CASSVGLGGVQETQYF. The CDR3 bases are TGTGCCAGCAGCGTAGGGTTAGGGGGCGTCCAAGAGACCCAGTACTTC.

The sample holds one count of this clone. The V call is TRBV7-6, the J call TRBJ2-1; TRBD2 agrees at 7 bases. Per germline, CDR1 SGHVS and CDR2 FNYEAQ. V shed 5 bases and J 7 bases; nucleotides not matched to a gene: 14. This CDR3 is 16 amino acids long. The CDR3: CASSLLWGRARNEQFF. The DNA of the CDR3 is TGTGCCAGCAGCCTCCTATGGGGGAGGGCCAGGAATGAGCAGTTCTTC. Looking up the rest from reference TRBV7-6 and TRBJ2-1 gives the full variable domain: GAGVSQSPRYKVTKRGQDVALRCDPISGHVSLYWYRQALGQGPEFLTYFNYEAQQDKSGLPNDRFSAERPEGSISTLTIQRTEQRDSAMYRCASSLLWGRARNEQFFGPGTRLTVL.

CDR3 coding DNA: TGTGCCAGCAGTCAGACTAGCGGGAGAGGAGAGACCCAGTACTTC. Protein sequence: CASSQTSGRGETQYF. The chain carries TRBV6-5 and TRBJ2-5; 12 bases map to TRBD2. The CDR3 contains 15 residues. Germline-derived CDR1 and CDR2 are MNHEY and SVGAGI. V shed 5 bases, J shed 4 bases, and the junction held 5 bases outside the gene matches.

The V and J genes are TRBV5-1 and TRBJ2-1, with TRBD2 as a possible D gene (5 bases). The V gene lost 0 bases and the J gene lost 8 bases, with 12 bases spanning the gap. The CDR3 totals 14 residues. CDR1 is SGHRS and CDR2 is YFSETQ in the germline V gene. CDR3 nucleotides: TGCGCCAGCAGCTTGGCGGGAATCGAATATGAGCAGTTCTTC. Encoded protein: CASSLAGIEYEQFF.

The J gene is TRBJ2-1, the V gene TRBV27; the match to TRBD1 covers 9 bases. The V gene's germline CDR1 is MNHEY and CDR2 SMNVEV (reference sequence). The junction had 4 bases not matched to a gene; V was cut back by 8 bases and J by 2 bases. CDR3 length: 14 amino acids. CDR3 sequence: CASLGQGPYNEQFF. CDR3 DNA sequence: TGTGCCAGCCTCGGACAGGGGCCCTACAATGAGCAGTTCTTC.

The rearrangement links TRBV11-2 to TRBJ2-7, with D uncertain. CDR3 length equals 14 residues. Trimming pared 5 bases from V and 0 bases from J, leaving 11 bases between. Germline V gene sequence: CDR1 SGHAT, CDR2 FQNNGV. For the CDR3, the DNA is TGTGCCAGCAGCGCCGACTTCCACTCCTACGAGCAGTACTTC. Amino acid sequence: CASSADFHSYEQYF. Based on the CDR3 plus reference TRBV11-2 and TRBJ2-7, the full variable domain is EAGVAQSPRYKIIEKRQSVAFWCNPISGHATLYWYQQILGQGPKLLIQFQNNGVVDDSQLPKDRFSAERLKGVDSTLKIQPAKLEDSAVYLCASSADFHSYEQYFGPGTRLTVT.

This chain uses TRBV28 with TRBJ2-7; 7 bases map to TRBD1. There are 17 residues in the CDR3. The ends lost 7 bases at V and 2 bases at J; junction bases unmatched: 17. Looked up from germline, CDR1 is MDHEN and CDR2 is SYDVKM. The CDR3 loop is CASTSLPGQRQTYEQYF. The CDR3, as DNA: TGTGCCAGCACCTCCTTGCCGGGACAGAGACAAACCTACGAGCAGTACTTC.

The chain joins TRBV5-1 to TRBJ2-1, with TRBD2 matching over 9 bases. The junction had 12 bases not matched to a gene; V was cut back by 0 bases and J by 8 bases. Per the germline V gene, CDR1 is SGHRS and CDR2 is YFSETQ. The CDR3 is 17 amino acids. This CDR3 reads CASSLGGLAGAVDEQFF. CDR3 bases: TGCGCCAGCAGCTTGGGGGGCTTAGCGGGGGCGGTAGATGAGCAGTTCTTC.

The chain is built from TRBV5-6 and TRBJ2-7; 7 bases fit TRBD1. Looked up from germline, CDR1 is SGHDT and CDR2 is YYEEEE. This CDR3 is built from 14 residues. V was clipped by 4 bases and J by 2 bases; unmatched bases: 6. The CDR3 DNA reads TGTGCCAGCAGCACAATGGGACAGCCCTACGAGCAGTACTTC. Translation: CASSTMGQPYEQYF.

This clone was recorded only once. The rearrangement links TRBV13 to TRBJ2-4; 12 bases fit TRBD2. The J segment lost 3 bases and the V segment lost 4 bases, leaving 7 bases of the junction unmatched. The CDR3 length is 17 residues. Per germline, CDR1 PRHDT and CDR2 FYEKMQ (reference sequence). The CDR3 loop is CASSSDMTSGGKNIQYF. CDR3 bases: TGTGCCAGCAGCTCCGATATGACTAGCGGGGGCAAAAACATTCAGTACTTC. The full variable domain, its missing parts supplied by reference TRBV13 and TRBJ2-4, is AAGVIQSPRHLIKEKRETATLKCYPIPRHDTVYWYQQGPGQDPQFLISFYEKMQSDKGSIPDRFSAQQFSDYHSELNMSSLELGDSALYFCASSSDMTSGGKNIQYFGAGTRLSVL.

The genes are TRBV12-5 and TRBJ1-5; perhaps TRBD1 as D (5 bases). This CDR3 is 13 amino acids long. V lost 8 bases to trimming and J lost 6 bases, with 14 bases between them. CDR1 is LGHNT and CDR2 is FRNRAP in the germline V gene. CDR3 in amino acids: CASNGRGGQPQHF. The CDR3 DNA sequence: TGTGCTAGTAACGGGAGGGGAGGTCAGCCCCAGCATTTT.

This rearrangement joins TRBV28 to TRBJ2-3; 12 bases map to TRBD1. J lost 3 bases, V lost 5 bases, and 9 bases had no gene match. The CDR3 length is 17 residues. Per the germline V gene, CDR1 is MDHEN and CDR2 is SYDVKM. The CDR3 region is CASSGTGGGLHTDTQYF. The CDR3 DNA reads as TGTGCCAGCAGTGGGACAGGGGGCGGACTACATACAGATACGCAGTATTTT.

The chain employs TRBV11-2 and TRBJ2-7; 7 nucleotides align to TRBD1. Germline V gives CDR1 SGHAT, CDR2 FQNNGV. Trimming removed 4 bases from V and 2 bases from J; junction bases left unmatched: 8. The CDR3 has 15 amino acids. Written as DNA, the CDR3 is TGTGCCAGCAGCTCGCCGGACAGGTCCACCTACGAGCAGTACTTC. This sequence encodes CASSSPDRSTYEQYF.

The V call is TRBV7-3, the J call TRBJ1-3; D gene unclear. The CDR3 sequence is 13 residues long. V was shortened by 4 bases and J by 3 bases, with 7 bases between the two germline ends. Germline loops: CDR1 SGHTA, CDR2 FQGTGA. CDR3 in DNA: TGTGCCAGCAGCTCAGAAGTTGGAAACACCATATATTTT. Its protein product is CASSSEVGNTIYF.

The table lists this clone with a count of one. The chain joins TRBV9 to TRBJ1-1, with D uncertain. V gave up 0 bases and J gave up 11 bases, with 14 bases separating them. The germline V gene encodes CDR1 SGDLS and CDR2 YYNGEE. The CDR3 spans 13 residues. The CDR3 nucleotides are TGTGCCAGCAGCGTAGAAGAATATAGTGAGGCTTTCTTT. Protein product: CASSVEEYSEAFF.

CDR3 amino acids: CASTYGLSYEQYF. CDR3 bases: TGTGCCAGCACCTACGGACTGAGCTACGAGCAGTACTTC. J is TRBJ2-7 and V is TRBV7-2; D perhaps matches TRBD2 (5 bases). Trimming stripped 7 bases from V and 3 bases from J, with 13 bases between. The CDR3 is made up of 13 amino acids. Germline CDR1 reads SGHTA; CDR2 reads FQGNSA.

The J gene is TRBJ2-1, the V gene TRBV7-9; the match to TRBD2 covers 10 bases. The CDR3 loop spans 12 amino acids. V was clipped by 4 bases and J by 9 bases; unmatched bases: 0. Germline CDR1 is SEHNR and CDR2 is FQNEAQ (reference sequence). CDR3 sequence reads: CASSSSGGEQFF. The DNA of the CDR3 is TGTGCCAGCAGCTCTAGCGGGGGTGAGCAGTTCTTC.

This rearrangement joins TRBV6-5 to TRBJ2-3; TRBD2 matches at 8 bases. The CDR3 length is 16 residues. The germline CDR1 and CDR2 sequences are MNHEY and SVGAGI. Trimming took 1 base from V and 0 from J; bases not matched to a gene: 3. The CDR3 coding sequence is TGTGCCAGCAGTTACTTGGCTAGCGGGAGCACAGATACGCAGTATTTT. Translating it yields CASSYLASGSTDTQYF.

The rearrangement links TRBV4-2 to TRBJ2-5; D gene uncertain. V was trimmed by 4 bases and J by 1 base, leaving 7 bases between them. The CDR3 length is 13 residues. The germline V gene encodes CDR1 LGHNA and CDR2 YNFKEQ. The CDR3 region has the DNA TGTGCCAGCAGCCCCGGGTCCCAAGAGACCCAGTACTTC. Translation gives CASSPGSQETQYF.